The source of this TCR beta chain is a study of blood T cells in healthy people across ages (dated by TCRdb to about 2015). As for the study more broadly: In model experiments, roughly one uniquely barcoded TCR beta cDNA molecule per two T cells was captured by template switching. The donors were divided into four age groups: young (average about 15 years), middle-aged (almost 40), aged (under 70) and long-lived (nearly 85). Two additional independent replicas of 1 million unique cDNA reads from the same blood draw were analyzed for two donors (one aged 18 to 30 and one aged 80 or older). Donors of different ages were randomly distributed across sequencing lanes to avoid experimental bias. Age-related changes in TCR beta repertoire diversity were measured in the study by deep sequencing normalized with unique cDNA molecular identifiers. The study at large found these results: Estimates of total diversity based on one million sequenced T cells were regarded as lower bounds and as underestimates. Compared with the aged group, the long-lived group had more naive CD4+ T cells, fewer expanded clones and increased TCR diversity, suggesting age selection. Since profiling was done on bulk unsorted PBMCs, naive and antigen-experienced compartments could not be conclusively compared. Observed TCR beta diversity correlated strongly with the percentage of naive T cells measured by flow cytometry. Donor CMV infection status was unknown, potentially confounding age-related changes in expanded clonotypes. As age increased, observed TCR beta diversity per million T cells dropped in a roughly linear way, and a significant reduction was already evident by age about 40.

This clonotype was counted only a few times. What this receptor recognizes is not known. The input lacks base qualities; no much larger clone sits a single base away. The CDR3, from cysteine to phenylalanine, totals 16 residues. Solely the CDR3 DNA is kept, with 48 bases framed from the first base. Trimming removed 5 bases from V and 0 bases from J; the gene matches leave 8 bases unexplained. The donors were about 40 Caucasian individuals from Russia, aged about 6 to 100 years, who were systemically healthy. Each donor gave 8 to 10 milliliters of peripheral blood, drawn into EDTA-treated Vacutainer tubes. PBMCs were isolated by Ficoll-Paque density-gradient centrifugation, with at least 6 million obtained per sample. Trizol reagent was used to extract total RNA from PBMCs, with at least 5 micrograms per sample. For every donor, flow cytometry on a PBMC aliquot measured the percentage of naive CD45RAhigh/CD27high T cells.

Libraries were prepared through 5' RACE. A second 7 to 11 cycle PCR used a sample-barcoded 5' primer and a J-beta primer mix. A template-switch 5' adaptor carrying 12 random nucleotides introduced a unique molecular identifier onto each TCR beta cDNA molecule. At least 2.5 million CDR3-containing paired-end reads were obtained from each sample. First-strand cDNA was synthesized from all RNA with the Mint cDNA synthesis kit, primed by a TRBC-specific oligonucleotide. Following uracil-DNA glycosylase treatment, a first 18-cycle PCR with universal primers M1SS and BC2_uni_R was performed on all cDNA. In the authors' own workflow: For normalization, 1 million high-quality reads, each with a distinct molecular identifier, were randomly selected from each sample. Instead of being binned into consensus sequences, reads that shared molecular identifiers were thrown out. MiTCR, with a Q25 quality threshold and the strictest error-elimination algorithm, was used for CDR3 identification, clonotype clustering and error correction. A nonparametric unseen species model with Euler transformation was used to estimate a lower bound on total TCR beta diversity. Using fastp trimming at Q25 and MiXCR clonotype assembly, TCRdb reanalyzed the public sequencing data and kept in-frame beta chains. Each CDR3 protein gets just one entry, which takes the most common genes and DNA from the rows behind it. The V and J calls reflect TCRdb's pipeline rather than the authors' work. The sample table holds approximately 2,000,000 distinct CDR3 sequences, of which roughly two fifths were seen once. The ten largest make up under 30% of the sample.

The chain is assembled from TRBV12-3 or TRBV12-4 and TRBJ2-7; 9 of the junction bases match TRBD1. The receptor was derived from a human donor in good health. Material for sequencing was blood. The nucleotide sequence is TGTGCCAGCAGTAGCTTAGGGACAGGGCTCTCCTACGAGCAGTACTTC. It codes for CASSSLGTGLSYEQYF.